The clone carrying this TCR beta chain is a singleton in its sample. Its antigen is unidentified. A read error may produce the germline difference seen at one junction end. Other nucleotide sequences from this sample produce the same CDR3. The data are from a study of cytomegalovirus exposure and HLA in healthy donors. Overall study: A previous analysis identified 95 million to 140 million unique TCR beta sequences derived from around 200 million T cells.

General observations from the study: In an earlier analysis, most TCR beta V segments were productive about 87% or about 30% of the time. Researchers had no immune exposure information except CMV serostatus available. V- and J-gene trimming of TCR beta was linked (in a later analysis) to a missense DCLRE1C variant.

It was with 60 Vbeta and 13 Jbeta primers that the PCR ran. Using immunoSEQ multiplex PCR, the repertoire was profiled, and TCRdb retains in-frame clones only, with some absent. Seen here are 130,000 or so clones, roughly four fifths observed once, and the top ten hold 1.5% to 2%. This receptor was taken from a woman between 40 and 50 years old in good health and CMV-seronegative. Input material: PBMCs.

CDR3 sequence (DNA): TGCGCCAGCAGCTTAGTCAGCGGGAGGGCCGCTGAGCAGTTCTTC. It is translated as CASSLVSGRAAEQFF. The chain joins TRBV11-2 to TRBJ2-1; 10 nucleotides match TRBD2. Germline lookup yields CDR1 SGHAT and CDR2 FQNNGV. The CDR3 is 15 amino acids.